Listed below are T cell receptor beta chains from one sample, sequenced in a study of memory CD4+ T cells and cytomegalovirus serostatus. The data were produced by immunoSEQ multiplex PCR, yet TCRdb's version contains in-frame clones alone and is incomplete. The repertoire includes tens of thousands of clones, about 68% of them detected once, and roughly 3% sits in the top ten. Sequencing input: memory CD4+ T cells from blood. The receptor source for this set is an adult in good health and CMV-seropositive. Both conserved end residues are part of each CDR3. The order of the fields is V gene, D gene, J gene, CDR3 length, clone size, CDR3 DNA, CDR3 protein. The D gene is left open where the match is weak. Where a row states a size, it is once, few, many or the class of an expanded clone; other rows omit it.

TRBV15,.,TRBJ2-1,15,.,TGTGCCACCAGCAGCTCGGGACTGGGCTACAATGAGCAGTTCTTC,CATSSSGLGYNEQFF
TRBV28,.,TRBJ1-2,12,.,TGTGCCAGCAGAGCCCTCGAAAGCGGCTACACCTTC,CASRALESGYTF
TRBV19,TRBD1,TRBJ1-2,13,.,TGTGCCTCACGACAGGGGCGAGAATATGGCTACACCTTC,CASRQGREYGYTF
TRBV7-8,.,TRBJ1-2,13,few,TGTGCCAGCAGCGGGGACATTAACTATGGCTACACCTTC,CASSGDINYGYTF
TRBV4-2,.,TRBJ2-1,16,.,TGTGCCAGCAGCCAAGCGTCGGGCGGGTCCGACAATGAGCAGTTCTTC,CASSQASGGSDNEQFF
TRBV11-3,TRBD2,TRBJ2-1,15,.,TGTGCCAGCAAAAGGCGGGCTAGCGGGTCATTTGAGCAGTTCTTC,CASKRRASGSFEQFF
TRBV7-9,.,TRBJ1-1,14,.,TGTGCCAGCAGCCAACAGGGAGAGGCCACTGAAGCTTTCTTT,CASSQQGEATEAFF
TRBV29-1,.,TRBJ2-5,11,.,TGCAGCGGGACCACGGGAGAGACCCAGTACTTC,CSGTTGETQYF
TRBV27,TRBD1,TRBJ2-7,14,once,TGTGCCAGCAGTTCCGGGACAGGCTGGTACGAGCAGTACTTC,CASSSGTGWYEQYF
TRBV5-1,TRBD2,TRBJ2-2,16,once,TGCGCCAGCAGCTCCACTAGCGGGAGCGGTATCGGGGAGCTGTTTTTT,CASSSTSGSGIGELFF
TRBV7-2,.,TRBJ2-2,14,.,TGTGCCGGGTCCCGGACGGCGAACACCGGGGAGCTGTTTTTT,CAGSRTANTGELFF
TRBV2,TRBD2,TRBJ2-7,17,.,TGTGCCAGCAGTGATTCTGTATTAGCTAGCGGCCACTACGAGCAGTACTTC,CASSDSVLASGHYEQYF
TRBV18,.,TRBJ2-5,15,.,TGTGCCAGCTCACCGGACAGATCGTACCAAGAGACCCAGTACTTC,CASSPDRSYQETQYF
TRBV18,.,TRBJ2-1,16,.,TGTGCCAGCTCACCGACAGGGACTCGTGGCGACAATGAGCAGTTCTTC,CASSPTGTRGDNEQFF
TRBV28,.,TRBJ2-5,13,once,TGTGCCAGCAGGGACATTTTTCAAGAGACCCAGTACTTC,CASRDIFQETQYF
TRBV5-4,.,TRBJ2-1,17,.,TGTGCCAGCAGCCGGCGAGGAACGACCGTTGCCTACAATGAGCAGTTCTTC,CASSRRGTTVAYNEQFF
TRBV5-1,TRBD2,TRBJ2-3,15,.,TGCGCCAGCAGCATTAGCGGGATAGGCACAGATACGCAGTATTTT,CASSISGIGTDTQYF
TRBV7-9,TRBD2,TRBJ2-7,14,few,TGTGCCAGCAGCTCCGTCGCTAGCGGGTACGAGCAGTACTTC,CASSSVASGYEQYF
TRBV11-3,.,TRBJ2-6,13,.,TGTGCCAGCAGCGAGAACCAGGCCAACGTCCTGACTTTC,CASSENQANVLTF
TRBV6-4,.,TRBJ2-1,13,.,TGTGCCAGCAGTTCACATCGAGGTAGTGAGCAGTTCTTC,CASSSHRGSEQFF
TRBV5-1,.,TRBJ2-2,14,.,TGCGCCAGCAGCCTCCAATTGAACACCGGGGAGCTGTTTTTT,CASSLQLNTGELFF
TRBV7-2,TRBD1,TRBJ2-7,15,few,TGTGCCAGCAGCTTAAAGGACAGGGGACACTACGAGCAGTACTTC,CASSLKDRGHYEQYF
TRBV27,TRBD2,TRBJ2-7,12,.,TGTGCCAGCAGTTTAGGGGAGGGGAGATTGGACTTC,CASSLGEGRLDF
TRBV19,.,TRBJ1-5,17,.,TGTGCCAGTAGGGGGGGAACAACGACCTATAGCAATCAGCCCCAGCATTTT,CASRGGTTTYSNQPQHF
TRBV7-6,.,TRBJ2-5,14,.,TGTGCCAGCAGCTTAGGGTTTATGGGAGAGACCCAGTACTTC,CASSLGFMGETQYF
TRBV9,TRBD2,TRBJ2-1,15,.,TGTGCCAGCAGCCCCCGCTCGGGAGGTGACAATGAGCAGTTCTTC,CASSPRSGGDNEQFF
TRBV7-9,.,TRBJ1-1,13,.,TGTGCCAGCAGCGAACAGGGGAACACTGAAGCTTTCTTT,CASSEQGNTEAFF
TRBV5-8,TRBD2,TRBJ2-2,15,.,TGTGCCAGCGGGGTTGGTCTAGCGGCCCTCGGGGAGCTGTTTTTT,CASGVGLAALGELFF
TRBV11-2,TRBD1,TRBJ2-1,12,once,TGTGCCAGCAGCTGGGGGACAGATGAGCAGTTCTTC,CASSWGTDEQFF
TRBV6-1,.,TRBJ1-5,14,.,TGTGCCAGCAGTGGGGATTATAGCAATCAGCCCCAGCATTTT,CASSGDYSNQPQHF
TRBV4-3,TRBD2,TRBJ2-3,16,.,TGCGCCAGCAGCCAAGGGGGACTAGGGACCACAGATACGCAGTATTTT,CASSQGGLGTTDTQYF
TRBV10-3,.,TRBJ1-2,13,.,TGTGCCATCGGGGACGGCAATAACTATGGCTACACCTTC,CAIGDGNNYGYTF
TRBV7-7,.,TRBJ2-3,15,.,TGTGCCAGCAGCTTACGGGGGTCCGGCACAGATACGCAGTATTTT,CASSLRGSGTDTQYF
TRBV7-2,.,TRBJ2-7,15,.,TGTGCCAGCAGCTTTTCCCGAGGGCAATCCTACGAGCAGTACTTC,CASSFSRGQSYEQYF
TRBV9,.,TRBJ1-2,12,few,TGTGCCAGCAGCCCTGAGACAGATGGCTACACCTTC,CASSPETDGYTF
TRBV6-1,TRBD1,TRBJ1-5,18,.,TGTGCCAGCAGTGAGTGGGATCCGGGACAGGGATGGGGACAGCCCCAGCATTTT,CASSEWDPGQGWGQPQHF
TRBV5-6,.,TRBJ1-2,17,.,TGTGCCAGCAGCTTGGGTACCCACAGGGCCACTAACTATGGCTACACCTTC,CASSLGTHRATNYGYTF
TRBV4-3,.,TRBJ2-1,13,.,TGCGCCAGCAGCCAAGACATAGGGCGGGAGCAGTTCTTC,CASSQDIGREQFF
TRBV6-6,TRBD2,TRBJ2-2,16,.,TGTGCCAGCCGAACCTTTAGCGGGAAGAACACCGGGGAGCTGTTTTTT,CASRTFSGKNTGELFF
TRBV19,TRBD1,TRBJ1-4,14,few,TGTGCCAGTTGTAGGGGACAGGGGCATGAAAAACTGTTTTTT,CASCRGQGHEKLFF
TRBV5-1,TRBD1,TRBJ1-2,17,.,TGCGCCAGCAGGGATGGGGACAGGGCTAAGTTTGGAAGAGGCTACACCTTC,CASRDGDRAKFGRGYTF
TRBV2,.,TRBJ2-1,12,once,TGTGCCAGCAGTCGGAGTGGCGATGAGCAGTTCTTC,CASSRSGDEQFF
TRBV29-1,TRBD1,TRBJ1-2,13,.,TGCAGCACCAGCGGCGGGACAGCGGGAGGCTACACCTTC,CSTSGGTAGGYTF
TRBV10-3,TRBD1,TRBJ1-5,16,.,TGTGCCATCAGTGAGTCTGAGACAGGGGCTAATCAGCCCCAGCATTTT,CAISESETGANQPQHF
TRBV30,TRBD2,TRBJ2-1,14,few,TGTGCCTGGAAGGCGGGGGGCCCTCTCAATGAGCAGTTCTTC,CAWKAGGPLNEQFF
TRBV4-1,.,TRBJ2-4,16,few,TGCGCCAGCAGCCAAGAAACCGGACGAACCAAAAACATTCAGTACTTC,CASSQETGRTKNIQYF
TRBV4-3,.,TRBJ2-1,16,.,TGCGCCAGCAGCCAATATTACGGAATCTCCTACAATGAGCAGTTCTTC,CASSQYYGISYNEQFF
TRBV29-1,TRBD1,TRBJ2-5,18,.,TGCAGCGTACAACTCATAAACCGGGACAGGGGGGGCCGGGAGACCCAGTACTTC,CSVQLINRDRGGRETQYF
TRBV6-4,.,TRBJ1-2,17,few,TGTGCCAGCAGTGACCGAATAAACTCGGGACCGCAGCATGGCTACACCTTC,CASSDRINSGPQHGYTF
TRBV30,.,TRBJ2-3,13,.,TGTGGGACAGAATGGGCTAGCACAGATACGCAGTATTTT,CGTEWASTDTQYF
TRBV20-1,.,TRBJ1-1,11,few,TGCAGTGCCTCACCAAACACTGAAGCTTTCTTT,CSASPNTEAFF
TRBV28,.,TRBJ2-5,14,.,TGTGCCAGCAGCGCCCCGACGGGGAGGGAGACCCAGTACTTC,CASSAPTGRETQYF
TRBV19,TRBD1,TRBJ2-3,14,.,TGTGCCAGTAGTCAAATGACAGGGTCGGATACGCAGTATTTT,CASSQMTGSDTQYF
TRBV2,TRBD1,TRBJ1-2,15,.,TGTGCCAGCAGGGCAGACAGGGGCCCCTCCTATGGCTACACCTTC,CASRADRGPSYGYTF